This T cell receptor beta chain was recovered during a study of naive and memory T cell subsets. Study-wide results and limits: Naive repertoires, especially CD8, held a few larger clonotypes, possibly memory cells re-expressing CD45RA.

Turning to this clonotype: As yet, its antigen is unknown.

Both TRBC1 and TRBC2 were covered by a beta constant-region primer of two equimolar oligonucleotides. A 12-nucleotide UMI and the SP2 primer were added to the cDNA 3' end by oligonucleotide ligation. Each CDR3 protein gets one entry after TCRdb re-called the UMI-ligation and nested PCR reads with MiXCR. The data show 130,000 to 150,000 distinct CDR3 sequences, about 15% seen once. The junction had 8 bases not matched to a gene; V was cut back by 5 bases and J by 4 bases. CDR1 SGHVS and CDR2 FQNEAQ come from the germline V gene. The CDR3 spans 16 residues. The origin of this receptor is a human donor in good health. Sequencing input: naive CD4+ T cells from blood. V is TRBV7-8 and J is TRBJ2-5, with TRBD2 identical over 12 bases. CDR3 residues: CASSERLAGASETQYF. Written as DNA, the CDR3 is TGTGCCAGCAGCGAGAGACTAGCGGGAGCGTCAGAGACCCAGTACTTC.